This T cell receptor beta chain was documented in a study of T cell changes during pregnancy in multiple sclerosis. Clones were sequenced by immunoSEQ multiplex PCR, and TCRdb holds only the in-frame ones, with some missing. The profile shows around 33,000 clones, 85% to 90% of them singletons. This CDR3 spans 19 amino acids. Germline CDR1 is LGHNA and CDR2 is YNFKEQ. Losses at the gene ends were 0 bases for V and 6 bases for J; bases not matched to a gene: 13. The chain recombines TRBV4-2 with TRBJ2-3, with TRBD2 identical over 12 bases. The clonotype comes from a female donor with multiple sclerosis, enrolled in a pregnancy study. The sample was CD8+ T cells from peripheral blood mononuclear cells, taken in the third trimester of pregnancy. In DNA, the CDR3 is TGTGCCAGCAGCCAAGATCCCACCCTAACTAGCGGGGGGATTGATACGCAGTATTTT. It specifies CASSQDPTLTSGGIDTQYF.